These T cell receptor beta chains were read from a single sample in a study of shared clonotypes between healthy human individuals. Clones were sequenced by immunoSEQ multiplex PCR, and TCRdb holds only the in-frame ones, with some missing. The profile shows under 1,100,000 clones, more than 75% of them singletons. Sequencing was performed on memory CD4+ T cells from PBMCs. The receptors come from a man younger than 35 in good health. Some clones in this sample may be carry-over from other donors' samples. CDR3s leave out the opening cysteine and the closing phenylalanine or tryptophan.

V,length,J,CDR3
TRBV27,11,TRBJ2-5,ASSSWVGETQY
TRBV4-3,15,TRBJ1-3,ASSQEPSTGAGNTIY
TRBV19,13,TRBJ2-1,ASSIYGDLLGEQF
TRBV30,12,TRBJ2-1,AWSVGLADNEQF
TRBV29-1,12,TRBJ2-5,SVILGGFSETQY
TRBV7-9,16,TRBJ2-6,ASSPGPRGDSGANVLT
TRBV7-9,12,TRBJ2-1,ATKTSDPYNEQF
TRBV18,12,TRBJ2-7,ASSPPSTVYEQY
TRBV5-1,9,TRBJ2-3,ASSVTDTQY
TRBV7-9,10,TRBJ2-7,ASSVAFGEQY
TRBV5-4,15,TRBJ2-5,ASSNGAGPQYQGTQY
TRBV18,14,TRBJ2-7,ASSPIRGLHMYEQY
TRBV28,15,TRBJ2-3,ASSLGGLAGGVGTQY
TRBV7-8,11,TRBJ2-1,ASSQTSYNEQF
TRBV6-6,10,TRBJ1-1,ASRPKQGEAF
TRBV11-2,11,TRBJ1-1,ASSFKGGTEAF
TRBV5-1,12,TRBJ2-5,ASSLSGGGETQY
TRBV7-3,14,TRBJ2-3,ASSLSLAGEWDTQY
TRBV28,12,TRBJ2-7,ASSSDRPTYEQY
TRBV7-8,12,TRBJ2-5,ASSPRTGQETQY
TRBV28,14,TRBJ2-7,ASSLAPGLSLGQQY
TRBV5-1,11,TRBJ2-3,ASRNRYPDTQY
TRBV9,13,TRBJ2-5,ASSLRTGGAETQY
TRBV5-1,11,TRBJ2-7,ASSLIISTEQY
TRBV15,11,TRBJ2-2,ATSRRETGELF
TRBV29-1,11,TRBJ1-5,SVLPGFDQPQH
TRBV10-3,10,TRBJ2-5,AISWSKETQY
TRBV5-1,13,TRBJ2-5,ASSQGLATKETQY
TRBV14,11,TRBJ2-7,ASSQRDRTEQY
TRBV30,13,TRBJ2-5,AWSVLGQTQETQY
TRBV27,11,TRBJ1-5,ASSLRGNIRQH
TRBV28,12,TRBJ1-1,ASTLFPTGVEAF
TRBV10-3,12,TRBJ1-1,AISGRPGNTEAF
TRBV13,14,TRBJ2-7,ASSFRLAGGHYEQY
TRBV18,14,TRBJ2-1,ASSPERGTSYNEQF
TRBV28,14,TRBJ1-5,ASSFGSVVSNQPQH
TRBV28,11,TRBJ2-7,ASQAGGPYEQY
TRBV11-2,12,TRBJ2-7,ASSRVASTYEQY
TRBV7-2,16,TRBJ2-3,ASSPPPWDLSSPDTQY
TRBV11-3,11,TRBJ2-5,ASSPGLVETQY
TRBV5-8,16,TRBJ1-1,ASSLAGAGMGRNTEAF